These 7 T cell receptor beta chains were sequenced from one sample in a study of identical twins. A single record per CDR3 protein comes from TCRdb applying MiXCR to the 5' RACE reads. The table lists a few hundred thousand distinct CDR3 sequences, around 9.6% of them singletons, with around 3.1% in the top ten. In addition, the sample was reused for a study of yellow fever vaccine responses in identical twins.

Sequencing input: PBMCs. All receptors derive from a young woman in good health.

This clonotype was picked up a small number of times. The rearrangement uses TRBV4-3 and TRBJ2-7; 8 nucleotides line up with TRBD2. The CDR3 consists of 15 residues. Trimming cost V 3 bases and J 4 bases; bases outside gene matches: 8. Germline CDR1 LGHNA, CDR2 YSLEER. The DNA for the CDR3 is TGCGCCAGCAGCCAGGCGCTTAGCGGGACTTACGAGCAGTACTTC. Amino acids: CASSQALSGTYEQYF.

The chain carries TRBV30 and TRBJ2-3, with TRBD2 matching 9 bases. The CDR3 covers 19 residues. The V and J ends lost 0 bases and 6 bases, in that order; junction bases with no gene match: 19. Germline lookup yields CDR1 GTSNPN and CDR2 SVGIG (reference sequence). For the CDR3, the DNA is TGTGCCTGGAGTGTACTAGAGGGGGCTAGCGGGGAGCTGGGTGATACGCAGTATTTT. Translated, it gives CAWSVLEGASGELGDTQYF.

This clonotype was found a few times. The chain recombines TRBV20-1 with TRBJ2-1; 16 positions agree with TRBD2. In germline, CDR1 is DFQATT, CDR2 SNEGSKA (reference sequence). The CDR3 contains 20 residues. Trimming took 0 bases from V and 3 from J; bases not matched to a gene: 11. The CDR3 DNA is TGCAGTGCTAGAGATAAGGGACTAGCGGGAGGGGATCGGCTCTACAATGAGCAGTTCTTC. This gives the protein CSARDKGLAGGDRLYNEQFF.

This chain uses TRBV29-1 with TRBJ1-1; D is perhaps TRBD1 (5 bases). Germline V gene sequence: CDR1 SQVTM, CDR2 ANQGSEA. This CDR3 has 13 amino acids. Trimming cost V 7 bases and J 1 base, with 13 bases left between them. DNA for the CDR3: TGCAGCGCCGCCCGGGGGGAGAACACTGAAGCTTTCTTT. As protein: CSAARGENTEAFF.

The genes are TRBV7-9 and TRBJ2-5, with 8 bases that match TRBD2. Trimming took 5 bases from V and 5 from J; bases not matched to a gene: 13. From germline, CDR1 is SEHNR and CDR2 FQNEAQ (reference sequence). This CDR3 contains 16 residues. The CDR3 loop is CASSPNHGRATETQYF. CDR3 DNA: TGTGCCAGCAGCCCCAACCACGGGAGGGCCACCGAGACCCAGTACTTC.

J is TRBJ2-1 and V is TRBV28; weak D call: TRBD2 (6 bases). The CDR3 contains 15 residues. CDR1 is MDHEN, CDR2 SYDVKM, per germline. Trimming took 2 bases from V and 7 from J, leaving 15 bases between them. CDR3 nucleotide sequence: TGTGCCAGCAGTTTAGGTGGGGGGACTTTGAATGAGCAGTTCTTC. It encodes CASSLGGGTLNEQFF.

This clonotype was counted ten times or more. The J gene is TRBJ2-1, the V gene TRBV15; D uncertain. Trimming pared 0 bases from V and 3 bases from J, leaving 6 bases between. This CDR3 is built from 14 residues. Germline V gene lookup returns CDR1 LNHNV and CDR2 YYDKDF (reference sequence). In nucleotides, the CDR3 is TGTGCCACCAGCAGAGATTTAGTCTACAATGAGCAGTTCTTC. Translation gives CATSRDLVYNEQFF.